This TCR beta chain was sequenced in a study of blood T cell repertoires in COVID-19. Study context: Sources were T cells, B-cell-depleted T cells, or PBMCs; the material itself was cDNA or gDNA.

Trimming at V came to 5 bases and at J to 2 bases, leaving 3 bases not matched to a gene. There are 15 residues in the CDR3. Per the germline V gene, CDR1 is SNHLY and CDR2 is FYNNEI. Participant-given clinical history determined each cohort assignment. Recovered status applied to Cohort 3 donors who had two consecutive negative PCRs. It also applied to those with clearance or with symptom resolution. Per the study methods: Nucleated cell counts were estimated from reference gene primer amplification. Libraries were prepared by immunoSEQ multiplex PCR; TCRdb keeps only in-frame clonotypes and omits some of them. That table gives V, J and clone size, and the DNA gave D and trimming. The sample consists of fewer than 400,000 clones, approximately 90% of them appearing once.

The specimen sequenced was PBMCs or T cells enriched from blood (not recorded which). This chain uses TRBV2 with TRBJ2-5; TRBD2 aligns across 12 bases. The receptor was derived from a woman aged 50 to 60 who had recovered from COVID-19. CDR3 protein: CASSTSGGPQETQYF. The CDR3 bases are TGTGCCAGCAGTACTAGCGGGGGGCCGCAAGAGACCCAGTACTTC. The complete variable domain, with remaining parts taken from reference TRBV2 and TRBJ2-5, reads EPEVTQTPSHQVTQMGQEVILRCVPISNHLYFYWYRQILGQKVEFLVSFYNNEISEKSEIFDDQFSVERPDGSNFTLKIRSTKLEDSAMYFCASSTSGGPQETQYFGPGTRLLVL.